This T cell receptor (beta chain) was sequenced in a study of cytomegalovirus exposure and HLA in healthy donors. Clones were read by immunoSEQ multiplex PCR, and TCRdb kept only the in-frame ones, dropping some. The profile covers 150,000 to 200,000 clones, with 70% to 90% appearing a single time and 5% to 7% taken by the ten largest. Findings and limits, study-wide: In vitro, three CMV-associated chains proved specific for CMV antigens. Subsequent analysis of the approximately 110 validation repertoires found a tendency for first-cohort TCR clusters to co-occur. Rarity marked most TCR sequences, yet some public TCRs occurred in many donors.

For this clone: What it binds is not known.

Germline CDR1 is SGDLS and CDR2 is YYNGEE. V was clipped by 0 bases and J by 2 bases; unmatched bases: 5. This CDR3 has 15 residues. The specimen was PBMCs. This clonotype was sampled from a woman aged 25 to 39 in good health and CMV-seronegative. The rearrangement joins TRBV9 to TRBJ2-7, with 7 bases identical to TRBD1. The CDR3 protein is CASSVGSDRAYEQYF. The CDR3 DNA sequence: TGTGCCAGCAGCGTAGGCTCCGACAGGGCCTACGAGCAGTACTTC.